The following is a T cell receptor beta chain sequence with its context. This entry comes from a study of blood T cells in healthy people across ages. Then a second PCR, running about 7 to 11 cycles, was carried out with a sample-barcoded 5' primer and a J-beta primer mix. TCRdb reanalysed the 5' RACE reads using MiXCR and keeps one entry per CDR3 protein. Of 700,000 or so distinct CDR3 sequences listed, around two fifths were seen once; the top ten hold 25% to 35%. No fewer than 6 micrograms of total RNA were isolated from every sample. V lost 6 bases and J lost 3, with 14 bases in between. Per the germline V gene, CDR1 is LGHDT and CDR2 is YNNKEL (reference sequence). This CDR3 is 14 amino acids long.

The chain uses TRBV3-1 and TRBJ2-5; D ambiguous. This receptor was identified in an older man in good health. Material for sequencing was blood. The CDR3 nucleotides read TGTGCCAGCAGACTTCTTGGACGGGAAGAGACCCAGTACTTC. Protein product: CASRLLGREETQYF.